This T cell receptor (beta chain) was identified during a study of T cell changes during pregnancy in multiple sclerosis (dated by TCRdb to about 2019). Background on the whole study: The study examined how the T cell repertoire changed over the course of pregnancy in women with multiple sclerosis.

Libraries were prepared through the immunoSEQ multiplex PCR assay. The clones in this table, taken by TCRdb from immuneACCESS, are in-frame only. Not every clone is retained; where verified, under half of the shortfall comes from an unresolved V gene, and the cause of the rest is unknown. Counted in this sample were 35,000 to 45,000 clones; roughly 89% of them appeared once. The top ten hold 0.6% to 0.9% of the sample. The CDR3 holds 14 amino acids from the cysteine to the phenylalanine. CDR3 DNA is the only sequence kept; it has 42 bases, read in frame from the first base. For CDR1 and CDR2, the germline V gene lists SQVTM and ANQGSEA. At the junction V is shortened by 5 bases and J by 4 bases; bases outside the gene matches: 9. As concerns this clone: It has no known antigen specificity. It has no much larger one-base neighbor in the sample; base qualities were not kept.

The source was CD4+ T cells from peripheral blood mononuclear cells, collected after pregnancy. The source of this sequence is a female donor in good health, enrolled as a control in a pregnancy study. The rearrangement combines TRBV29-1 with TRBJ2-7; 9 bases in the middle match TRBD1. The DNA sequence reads TGCAGCGTTCAGCCCCGGGACAGGGCTTACGAGCAGTACTTC. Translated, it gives CSVQPRDRAYEQYF.